The rows below give T cell receptor beta chains drawn from one sample of a study of Tregs in tolerant kidney transplant recipients. Their recognized antigens are unknown. The data were produced by immunoSEQ multiplex PCR, yet TCRdb's version contains in-frame clones alone and is incomplete. Among 1,800 or so clones, 48% were seen once, and the ten largest hold about 23%. Sequenced: Tregs from blood cultured with allogeneic cells. The receptor source for this set is a human donor in good health. CDR3s include the opening cysteine and the closing phenylalanine or tryptophan. A D gene is named only where the DNA matches it firmly. Size values are once, few and many counts, or a class for expanded clones, and some rows have none.

v_call: TRBV5-1
d_call: TRBD1
j_call: TRBJ2-3
clone_size: medium-sized
cdr3_aa: CASSFGDRGTDTQYF
cdr3_nt: TGCGCCAGCAGCTTTGGGGACAGGGGCACAGATACGCAGTATTTT

v_call: TRBV7-9
d_call: .
j_call: TRBJ2-1
clone_size: .
cdr3_aa: CASSFGRGNNEQFF
cdr3_nt: TGTGCCAGCAGCTTTGGACGGGGAAACAATGAGCAGTTCTTC

v_call: TRBV7-9
d_call: .
j_call: TRBJ1-1
clone_size: .
cdr3_aa: CASSLYGVGRYEAFF
cdr3_nt: TGTGCCAGCAGCTTATACGGCGTAGGACGCTATGAAGCTTTCTTT

v_call: TRBV5-4
d_call: .
j_call: TRBJ2-2
clone_size: medium-sized
cdr3_aa: CASSLEGANTGELFF
cdr3_nt: TGTGCCAGCAGCTTAGAGGGCGCGAACACCGGGGAGCTGTTTTTT

v_call: TRBV11-2
d_call: .
j_call: TRBJ1-1
clone_size: .
cdr3_aa: CATQRIRGRAEAFF
cdr3_nt: TGTGCCACCCAGCGGATCAGGGGTAGGGCTGAAGCTTTCTTT

v_call: TRBV18
d_call: .
j_call: TRBJ2-1
clone_size: .
cdr3_aa: CASSPYWGHIQDEQFF
cdr3_nt: TGTGCCAGCTCCCCATACTGGGGACACATACAAGATGAGCAGTTCTTC

v_call: TRBV27
d_call: .
j_call: TRBJ1-3
clone_size: medium-sized
cdr3_aa: CASSRAHSGNTIYF
cdr3_nt: TGTGCCAGCAGTAGGGCCCACTCTGGAAACACCATATATTTT

v_call: TRBV7-2
d_call: TRBD2
j_call: TRBJ2-2
clone_size: few
cdr3_aa: CASSLAGGPNTGELFF
cdr3_nt: TGTGCCAGCAGCCTAGCGGGGGGGCCGAACACCGGGGAGCTGTTTTTT

v_call: TRBV5-1
d_call: .
j_call: TRBJ2-7
clone_size: .
cdr3_aa: CASSLPDRPYEQYF
cdr3_nt: TGCGCCAGCAGCTTACCAGACAGACCCTACGAGCAGTACTTC

v_call: TRBV10-1
d_call: TRBD2
j_call: TRBJ2-3
clone_size: .
cdr3_aa: CATLGLVWTSGRGDTQYF
cdr3_nt: TGCGCCACCTTGGGACTTGTTTGGACTAGCGGGAGAGGGGATACGCAGTATTTT

v_call: TRBV7-3
d_call: .
j_call: TRBJ2-6
clone_size: large
cdr3_aa: CASSEQPSGANVLTF
cdr3_nt: TGTGCCAGCAGCGAACAGCCCTCTGGGGCCAACGTCCTGACTTTC

v_call: TRBV20-1
d_call: .
j_call: TRBJ2-5
clone_size: .
cdr3_aa: CSAGGRETQYF
cdr3_nt: TGCAGTGCTGGAGGGCGGGAGACCCAGTACTTC

v_call: TRBV10-3
d_call: .
j_call: TRBJ2-5
clone_size: once
cdr3_aa: CAISESMAGKETQYF
cdr3_nt: TGTGCCATCAGTGAGTCAATGGCGGGGAAGGAGACCCAGTACTTC

v_call: TRBV18
d_call: .
j_call: TRBJ1-1
clone_size: .
cdr3_aa: CASSYRLDTEAFF
cdr3_nt: TGTGCCAGCTCGTACAGGCTCGACACTGAAGCTTTCTTT

v_call: TRBV18
d_call: TRBD2
j_call: TRBJ2-2
clone_size: few
cdr3_aa: CASSPKSLLAGVDGELFF
cdr3_nt: TGTGCCAGCTCACCCAAATCACTACTAGCGGGAGTTGACGGGGAGCTGTTTTTT

v_call: TRBV5-4
d_call: TRBD2
j_call: TRBJ2-7
clone_size: .
cdr3_aa: CASSLDLATSGPYEQYF
cdr3_nt: TGTGCCAGCAGCTTGGACCTCGCCACTAGCGGGCCCTACGAGCAGTACTTC

v_call: TRBV5-4
d_call: TRBD2
j_call: TRBJ2-3
clone_size: large
cdr3_aa: CASSLLTSGGGPDTQYF
cdr3_nt: TGTGCCAGCAGCTTATTAACTAGCGGGGGGGGGCCAGATACGCAGTATTTT

v_call: TRBV6-1
d_call: .
j_call: TRBJ1-5
clone_size: .
cdr3_aa: CASSESIWWPNQPQHF
cdr3_nt: TGTGCCAGCAGTGAATCTATATGGTGGCCTAATCAGCCCCAGCATTTT

v_call: TRBV19
d_call: .
j_call: TRBJ1-3
clone_size: .
cdr3_aa: CASTGTPGNTIYF
cdr3_nt: TGTGCCAGTACAGGAACGCCCGGAAACACCATATATTTT

v_call: TRBV15
d_call: .
j_call: TRBJ2-1
clone_size: few
cdr3_aa: CATSRLGNEQFF
cdr3_nt: TGTGCCACCAGCAGGCTGGGGAATGAGCAGTTCTTC

v_call: TRBV6-5
d_call: .
j_call: TRBJ2-3
clone_size: .
cdr3_aa: CAISSGNTDTQYF
cdr3_nt: TGTGCCATCAGTTCGGGGAACACAGATACGCAGTATTTT

v_call: TRBV30
d_call: TRBD2
j_call: TRBJ2-7
clone_size: medium-sized
cdr3_aa: CAWGGAYEQYF
cdr3_nt: TGTGCCTGGGGGGGGGCCTACGAGCAGTACTTC

v_call: TRBV9
d_call: TRBD2
j_call: TRBJ2-7
clone_size: medium-sized
cdr3_aa: CASSPWTSGRIYEQYF
cdr3_nt: TGTGCCAGCAGCCCGTGGACTAGCGGGAGAATCTACGAGCAGTACTTC

v_call: TRBV7-3
d_call: .
j_call: TRBJ2-7
clone_size: .
cdr3_aa: CASSKGDRSYEQYF
cdr3_nt: TGTGCCAGCAGCAAGGGGGACCGCTCCTACGAGCAGTACTTC

v_call: TRBV6-1
d_call: TRBD1
j_call: TRBJ1-2
clone_size: medium-sized
cdr3_aa: CASGNYRGVDDYTF
cdr3_nt: TGTGCCAGCGGGAATTACAGGGGGGTCGATGACTACACCTTC

v_call: TRBV20-1
d_call: .
j_call: TRBJ2-3
clone_size: .
cdr3_aa: CSARGDKQYF
cdr3_nt: TGCAGTGCTAGGGGTGATAAGCAGTATTTT

v_call: TRBV19
d_call: .
j_call: TRBJ1-3
clone_size: large
cdr3_aa: CATGLGLNTIYF
cdr3_nt: TGTGCCACGGGACTGGGGCTTAACACCATATATTTT

v_call: TRBV5-1
d_call: .
j_call: TRBJ2-5
clone_size: few
cdr3_aa: CASSFRARGETQYF
cdr3_nt: TGCGCCAGCAGCTTCAGGGCGCGGGGAGAGACCCAGTACTTC

v_call: TRBV9
d_call: .
j_call: TRBJ1-3
clone_size: few
cdr3_aa: CASSARISGNTIYF
cdr3_nt: TGTGCCAGCAGCGCGCGGATATCCGGAAACACCATATATTTT